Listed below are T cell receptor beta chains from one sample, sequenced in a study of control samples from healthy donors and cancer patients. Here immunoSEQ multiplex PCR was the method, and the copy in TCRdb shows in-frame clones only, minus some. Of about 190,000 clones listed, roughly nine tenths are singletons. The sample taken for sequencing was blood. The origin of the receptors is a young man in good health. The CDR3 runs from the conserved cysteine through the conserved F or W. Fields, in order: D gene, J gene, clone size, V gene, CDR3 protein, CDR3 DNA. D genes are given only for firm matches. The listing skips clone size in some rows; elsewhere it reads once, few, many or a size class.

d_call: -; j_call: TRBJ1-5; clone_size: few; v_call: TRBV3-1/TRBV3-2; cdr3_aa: CASSHAGDQPQHF; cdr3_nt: TGTGCCAGCAGCCATGCGGGAGATCAGCCCCAGCATTTT
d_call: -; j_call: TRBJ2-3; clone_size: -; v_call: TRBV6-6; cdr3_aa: CASSLTDDTQYF; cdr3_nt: TGTGCCAGCAGTTTAACAGATGATACGCAGTATTTT
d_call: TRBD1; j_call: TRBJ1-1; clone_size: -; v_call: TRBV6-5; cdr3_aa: CASRRGQRNTEAFF; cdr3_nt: TGTGCCAGCAGGAGGGGGCAACGGAACACTGAAGCTTTCTTT
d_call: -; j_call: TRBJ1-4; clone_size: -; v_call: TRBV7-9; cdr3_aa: CASSPPRGHLIEKLFF; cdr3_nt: TGTGCCAGCAGCCCCCCCCGAGGACACCTTATTGAAAAACTGTTTTTT
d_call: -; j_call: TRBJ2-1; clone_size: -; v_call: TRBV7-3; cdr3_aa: CASGSGPNEQFF; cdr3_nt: TGTGCCAGCGGCTCAGGACCCAATGAGCAGTTCTTC
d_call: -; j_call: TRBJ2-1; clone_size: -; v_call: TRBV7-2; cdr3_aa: CASSSGGGNEQFF; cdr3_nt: TGTGCCAGCAGCTCTGGAGGGGGAAATGAGCAGTTCTTC
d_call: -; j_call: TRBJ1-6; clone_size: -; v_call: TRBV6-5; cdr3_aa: CASSYGLNSPLHF; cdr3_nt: TGTGCCAGCAGTTACGGCCTGAATTCACCCCTCCACTTT
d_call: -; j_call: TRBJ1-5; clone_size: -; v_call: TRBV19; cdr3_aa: CASRVLARGSNQPQHF; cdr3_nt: TGTGCCAGTAGAGTATTAGCACGGGGTAGCAATCAGCCCCAGCATTTT
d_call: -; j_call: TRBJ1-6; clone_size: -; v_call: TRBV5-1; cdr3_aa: CASSPGGRNSPLHF; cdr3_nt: TGCGCCAGCAGCCCTGGGGGCCGCAATTCACCCCTCCACTTT
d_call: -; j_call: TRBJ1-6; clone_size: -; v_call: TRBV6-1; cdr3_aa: CASSEDWGSYNSPLHF; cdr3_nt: TGTGCCAGCAGTGAAGACTGGGGCTCCTATAATTCACCCCTCCACTTT
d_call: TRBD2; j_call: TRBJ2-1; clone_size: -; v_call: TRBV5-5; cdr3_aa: CASSSVTGTSANNEQFF; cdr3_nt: TGTGCCAGCAGCTCCGTGACCGGGACTAGCGCCAACAATGAGCAGTTCTTC
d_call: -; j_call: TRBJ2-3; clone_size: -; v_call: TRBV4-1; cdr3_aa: CASSNRQTPSTDTQYF; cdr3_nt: TGCGCCAGCAGCAACCGACAGACCCCCAGCACAGATACGCAGTATTTT
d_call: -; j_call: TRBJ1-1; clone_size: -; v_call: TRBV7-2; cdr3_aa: CASSLGRAGYTEAFF; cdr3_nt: TGTGCCAGCAGCTTAGGGAGGGCCGGGTACACTGAAGCTTTCTTT
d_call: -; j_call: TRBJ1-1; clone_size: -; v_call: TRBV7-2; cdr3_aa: CASSLVRGKNTEAFF; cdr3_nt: TGTGCCAGCAGCTTAGTTAGGGGTAAGAACACTGAAGCTTTCTTT
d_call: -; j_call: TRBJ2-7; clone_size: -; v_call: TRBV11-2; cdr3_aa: CASSLVPVTSYEQYF; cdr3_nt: TGTGCCAGCAGCTTAGTTCCCGTAACCTCCTACGAGCAGTACTTC
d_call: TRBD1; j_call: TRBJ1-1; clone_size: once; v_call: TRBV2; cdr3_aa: CASSENVRQGGAFF; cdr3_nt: TGTGCCAGCAGTGAAAATGTCAGACAGGGGGGTGCTTTCTTT
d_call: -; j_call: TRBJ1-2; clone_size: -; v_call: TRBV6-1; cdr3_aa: CASSESPSNYGYTF; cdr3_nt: TGTGCCAGCAGTGAATCGCCCTCTAACTATGGCTACACCTTC
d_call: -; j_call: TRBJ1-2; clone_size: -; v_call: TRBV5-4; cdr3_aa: CASSPTGHQFYGYTF; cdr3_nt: TGTGCCAGCAGCCCGACAGGCCACCAATTCTATGGCTACACCTTC
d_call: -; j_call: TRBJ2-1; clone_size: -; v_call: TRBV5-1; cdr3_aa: CASSRKDSIEQFF; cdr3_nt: TGCGCCAGCAGCCGTAAGGACTCTATTGAGCAGTTCTTC
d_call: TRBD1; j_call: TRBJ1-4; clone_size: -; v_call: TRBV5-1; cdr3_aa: CASSEGASNEKLFF; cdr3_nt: TGCGCCAGCAGCGAGGGGGCATCCAATGAAAAACTGTTTTTT
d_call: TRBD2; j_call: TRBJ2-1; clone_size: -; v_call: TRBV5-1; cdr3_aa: CASSLVGTSGGQAYNEQFF; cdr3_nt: TGCGCCAGCAGCTTGGTGGGGACTAGCGGGGGGCAGGCCTACAATGAGCAGTTCTTC
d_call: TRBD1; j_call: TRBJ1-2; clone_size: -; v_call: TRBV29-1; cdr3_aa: CSVGGQGDGYTF; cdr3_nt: TGCAGCGTTGGAGGACAGGGAGATGGCTACACCTTC
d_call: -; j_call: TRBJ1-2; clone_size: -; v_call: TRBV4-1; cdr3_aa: CASSQELRYGYTF; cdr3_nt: TGCGCCAGCAGCCAAGAGCTGCGCTATGGCTACACCTTC
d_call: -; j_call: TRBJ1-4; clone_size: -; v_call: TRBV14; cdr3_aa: CASSQAGTPNEKLFF; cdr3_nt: TGTGCCAGCAGCCAAGCCGGGACTCCTAATGAAAAACTGTTTTTT
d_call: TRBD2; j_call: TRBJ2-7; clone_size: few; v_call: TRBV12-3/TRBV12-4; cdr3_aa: CASSSIVGGEQYF; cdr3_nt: TGTGCCAGCAGTTCCATCGTCGGGGGGGAGCAGTACTTC
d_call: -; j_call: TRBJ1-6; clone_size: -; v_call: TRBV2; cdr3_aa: CASRPTATNSPLHF; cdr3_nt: TGTGCCAGCAGACCGACAGCCACCAATTCACCCCTCCACTTT